The T cell receptor beta chain described here comes from a study of PD-L1 blockade in urothelial cancer. Overall study: The patients had undergone anywhere from 0 to 3 prior chemotherapy regimens. Analysis of blood occurred 3 weeks (second dose) and 6 weeks after treatment start. Study-level results: Pretreatment TCR clonality in blood, when below the median, was predictive of better survival.

The J segment lost 5 bases and the V segment lost 4 bases, leaving 6 bases of the junction unmatched. The CDR3 totals 16 residues. The germline CDR1 and CDR2 sequences are KGHSH and LQKENI. The assay was immunoSEQ multiplex PCR, and TCRdb's table has in-frame clones only and misses some. This table holds more than 35,000 clones, 82% found once. Worth noting for this clone: Its antigen is not identified.

The chain is built from TRBV18 and TRBJ1-6, with TRBD1 matching over 9 bases. The sequence was obtained from a man aged 65 to 85 with urothelial cancer. The material was PBMCs, obtained around atezolizumab (anti-PD-L1) treatment. The CDR3 DNA reads TGTGCCAGCTCACAGAAGACAGGGGGAGATAATTCACCCCTCCACTTT. Protein sequence: CASSQKTGGDNSPLHF.